The entry below gives a single T cell receptor beta chain sequence along with its context. The CDR3 runs 14 residues. V lost 5 bases, J lost 5 bases, and 15 bases lay in between. Germline V gives CDR1 MDHEN, CDR2 SYDVKM. The record originates from a study of blood T cell repertoires in COVID-19. Study summary: T cells, B-cell-depleted T cells, or PBMCs supplied cDNA or gDNA.

In the source study's methods: Amplification with reference gene primers provided the estimates of nucleated cell counts. Here immunoSEQ multiplex PCR was the method, and the copy in TCRdb shows in-frame clones only, minus some. D and trimming were read from the DNA, whereas the V and J calls and clone size are those reported in that table. The table has 350,000 or so clones, over 75% seen once. The V and J genes are TRBV28 and TRBJ1-2, with D possibly matching TRBD1 (5 bases). This receptor was identified in a woman in her 30s who had recovered from COVID-19. The sample comprised PBMCs or T cells enriched from blood (not recorded which). CDR3 DNA: TGTGCCAGCAGTGGAGGGACTCAGGATTATGGCTACACCTTC. Amino acids: CASSGGTQDYGYTF.